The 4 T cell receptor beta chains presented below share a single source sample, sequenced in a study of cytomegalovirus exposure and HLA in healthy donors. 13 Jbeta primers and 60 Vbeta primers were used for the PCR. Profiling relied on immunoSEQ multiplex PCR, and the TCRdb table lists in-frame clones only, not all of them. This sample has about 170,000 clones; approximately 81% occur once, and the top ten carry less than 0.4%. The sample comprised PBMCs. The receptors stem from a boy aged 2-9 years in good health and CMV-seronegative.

The chain's CDR3 is CASSRPRTGTSGYTF. CDR3 DNA sequence: TGTGCCAGCAGCCGACCCCGGACAGGCACGAGCGGCTACACCTTC. The chain uses TRBV4-2 and TRBJ1-2; 7 bases agree with TRBD1. Germline V lookup: CDR1 LGHNA, CDR2 YNFKEQ. This CDR3 has 15 amino acids. J was trimmed by 8 bases and V by 4 bases; bases with no gene match: 13.

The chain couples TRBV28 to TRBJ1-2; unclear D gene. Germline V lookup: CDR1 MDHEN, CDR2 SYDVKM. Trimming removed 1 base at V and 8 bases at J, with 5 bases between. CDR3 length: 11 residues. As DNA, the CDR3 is TGTGCCAGCAGTTTATCGGAGGGCTACACCTTC. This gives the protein CASSLSEGYTF.

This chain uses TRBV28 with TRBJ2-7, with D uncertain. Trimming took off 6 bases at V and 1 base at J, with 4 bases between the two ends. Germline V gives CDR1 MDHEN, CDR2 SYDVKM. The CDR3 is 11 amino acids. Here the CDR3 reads CASRTSYEQYF. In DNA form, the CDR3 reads TGTGCCAGCAGAACATCCTACGAGCAGTACTTC. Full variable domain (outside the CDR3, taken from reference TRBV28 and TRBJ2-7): DVKVTQSSRYLVKRTGEKVFLECVQDMDHENMFWYRQDPGLGLRLIYFSYDVKMKEKGDIPEGYSVSREKKERFSLILESASTNQTSMYLCASRTSYEQYFGPGTRLTVT.

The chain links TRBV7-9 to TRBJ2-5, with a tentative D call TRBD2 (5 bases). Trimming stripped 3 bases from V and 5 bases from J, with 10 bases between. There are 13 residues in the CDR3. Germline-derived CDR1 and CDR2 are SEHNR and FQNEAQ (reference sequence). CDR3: CASSLSGRETQYF. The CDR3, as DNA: TGTGCCAGCAGCTTGAGCGGTCGGGAGACCCAGTACTTC. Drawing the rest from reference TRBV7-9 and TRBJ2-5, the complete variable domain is DTGVSQNPRHKITKRGQNVTFRCDPISEHNRLYWYRQTLGQGPEFLTYFQNEAQLEKSRLLSDRFSAERPKGSFSTLEIQRTEQGDSAMYLCASSLSGRETQYFGPGTRLLVL.